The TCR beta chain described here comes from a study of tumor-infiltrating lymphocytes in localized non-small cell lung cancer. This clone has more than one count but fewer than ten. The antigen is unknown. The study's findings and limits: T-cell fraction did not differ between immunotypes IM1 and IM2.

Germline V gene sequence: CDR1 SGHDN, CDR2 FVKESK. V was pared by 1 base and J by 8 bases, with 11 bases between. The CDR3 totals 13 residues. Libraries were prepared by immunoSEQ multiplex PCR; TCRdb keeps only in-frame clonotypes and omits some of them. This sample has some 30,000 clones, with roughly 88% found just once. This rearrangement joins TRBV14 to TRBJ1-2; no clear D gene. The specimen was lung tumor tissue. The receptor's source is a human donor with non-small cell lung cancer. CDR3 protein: CASSQGTGIGYTF. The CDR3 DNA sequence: TGTGCCAGCAGCCAAGGGACGGGCATCGGCTACACCTTC.